This T cell receptor (beta chain) was captured in a study of glioma-infiltrating T cells after dendritic cell vaccination. About the study: Treatment, given 2003 to 2012, was autologous tumor lysate-pulsed dendritic cell vaccination. Autologous tumor lysate was loaded overnight onto monocyte-derived dendritic cells grown approximately seven days with IL-4 and GM-CSF. Dendritic cell vaccine was injected intradermally three times, biweekly. Whole-study findings and limits: TCR clonality showed no direct relationship with survival.

CDR3 length: 15 amino acids. V lost 3 bases to trimming and J lost 2 bases; unmatched junction nucleotides: 5. Germline assignment: CDR1 SQVTM and CDR2 ANQGSEA. The time point was: after dendritic cell vaccination, including at tumor progression/relapse. With respect to this clone: What it binds is unknown.

The assay was immunoSEQ multiplex PCR, and TCRdb's table has in-frame clones only and misses some. The sample lists 75,000 to 95,000 clones, 87% occurring once. This sequence originates from a human donor with glioblastoma. Sequenced here: blood, sampled after dendritic cell vaccination. J is TRBJ2-5 and V is TRBV29-1; 11 positions match TRBD2. The CDR3 is CSVEWGLAVQETQYF. The CDR3 DNA sequence: TGCAGCGTTGAGTGGGGACTAGCGGTGCAAGAGACCCAGTACTTC.